The clone carrying this TCR beta chain was found a few times. The PCR ran on 60 Vbeta and 13 Jbeta primers. Profiled with immunoSEQ multiplex PCR; TCRdb holds only in-frame clones, not every one. There are about 110,000 clones in the sample; roughly four fifths occur only once, and approximately 3.7% lies in the top ten. Per the germline V gene, CDR1 is SQVTM and CDR2 is ANQGSEA. V was clipped by 2 bases and J by 5 bases; unmatched bases: 9. There are 15 residues in the CDR3. This entry is derived from a study of cytomegalovirus exposure and HLA in healthy donors. The sequenced sample was PBMCs. This receptor was obtained from a man aged 55 to 70 in good health and CMV-seronegative. The gene calls are TRBV29-1 and TRBJ1-2; 9 positions agree with TRBD1. The CDR3 bases are TGCAGCGTTGAAAGGGGAACAGGGGGCGTTTATGGCTACACCTTC. Translation gives CSVERGTGGVYGYTF.